This entry lists 19 T cell receptor beta chains sequenced from one sample in a study of OX40 agonist ivuxolimab in advanced cancers. Profiling relied on immunoSEQ multiplex PCR, and the TCRdb table lists in-frame clones only, not all of them. The sample lists roughly 67,000 clones, roughly 86% occurring once. Sequencing was performed on CD4+ or CD8+ T cells sorted from blood, taken in a trial of the OX40 agonist ivuxolimab. These receptors originate from an adult with an advanced solid tumor such as melanoma, head and neck, liver or kidney cancer.

The chain couples TRBV5-6 to TRBJ2-7, with 7 bases that match TRBD2. The CDR3 consists of 15 residues. CDR1 SGHDT and CDR2 YYEEEE come from the germline V gene. V shed 4 bases, J shed 2 bases, and the junction held 9 bases outside the gene matches. As DNA, the CDR3 is TGTGCCAGCAGCCGCCGCCTAGCGGTACCCTACGAGCAGTACTTC. Translated, it gives CASSRRLAVPYEQYF. Drawing the rest from reference TRBV5-6 and TRBJ2-7, the complete variable domain is DAGVTQSPTHLIKTRGQQVTLRCSPKSGHDTVSWYQQALGQGPQFIFQYYEEEERQRGNFPDRFSGHQFPNYSSELNVNALLLGDSALYLCASSRRLAVPYEQYFGPGTRLTVT.

The chain is built from TRBV4-1 and TRBJ1-2, with TRBD1 matching over 8 bases. Trimming at V came to 0 bases and at J to 2 bases, leaving 2 bases not matched to a gene. The CDR3 has 15 amino acids. Germline CDR1 MGHRA, CDR2 YSYEKL. The CDR3 DNA follows: TGCGCCAGCAGCCAAGAGGGACAGGAAAACTATGGCTACACCTTC. Translating gives CASSQEGQENYGYTF.

This clone came up a few times. The CDR3 bases are TGTGCCAGCAGCTTGGGCAGGGGGCATACAAACACCATATATTTT. Translating it yields CASSLGRGHTNTIYF. This rearrangement joins TRBV5-6 to TRBJ1-3; TRBD1 matches 8 bases. Germline assignment: CDR1 SGHDT and CDR2 YYEEEE. V lost 0 bases, J lost 6 bases, and 5 bases stayed unmatched. This CDR3 has 15 amino acids.

The V gene is TRBV5-1, the J gene TRBJ2-5, with 8 nucleotides matching TRBD1. Per germline, CDR1 SGHRS and CDR2 YFSETQ. This CDR3 is 14 amino acids long. Trimming cost V 4 bases and J 1 base; bases outside gene matches: 3. For the CDR3, the DNA is TGCGCCAGCAGCCGCGGACAGGGCCAAGAGACCCAGTACTTC. Translation: CASSRGQGQETQYF.

The chain combines TRBV6-1 with TRBJ1-2; 7 bases are shared with TRBD1. J lost 0 bases, V lost 5 bases, and 6 bases had no gene match. Germline values: CDR1 MNHNS, CDR2 SASEGT. CDR3 length: 15 amino acids. The CDR3 nucleotides read TGTGCCAGCAGTCCTACAGGGGCGGCTAACTATGGCTACACCTTC. This encodes CASSPTGAANYGYTF.

V gene TRBV9 combines with J gene TRBJ2-6; D is undetermined. The CDR3 is 14 residues long. The V gene lost 1 base and the J gene lost 2 bases, with 4 bases spanning the gap. CDR1 and CDR2 from the germline V gene are SGDLS and YYNGEE. The CDR3 DNA sequence: TGTGCCAGCAGCGTAAACCCTGGGGCCAACGTCCTGACTTTC. Translating it yields CASSVNPGANVLTF.

The chain employs TRBV15 and TRBJ2-7; a possible D gene is TRBD2 (5 bases). With 5 bases removed from V and 5 bases from J, the gap between germline ends came to 13 bases. In germline, CDR1 is LNHNV, CDR2 YYDKDF (reference sequence). The CDR3 spans 13 residues. The DNA of the CDR3 is TGTGCCACCAGCGGTCCGGCCGGGGACGAGCAGTACTTC. Protein product: CATSGPAGDEQYF.

The chain recombines TRBV5-1 with TRBJ1-2; D not certain. CDR3 length: 15 amino acids. CDR1 and CDR2 (germline): SGHRS, YFSETQ. Trimming cost V 0 bases and J 4 bases, with 13 bases left between them. The CDR3 protein is CASSLAVGIVYGYTF. The CDR3 coding sequence is TGCGCCAGCAGCTTGGCCGTCGGGATCGTCTATGGCTACACCTTC.

This clone was detected ten times or more. At one end, the junction sequence differs from germline, possibly due to a read error. The chain couples TRBV6-5 to TRBJ2-7, with 8 bases matching TRBD1. This CDR3 is built from 11 residues. Looked up from germline, CDR1 is MNHEY and CDR2 is SVGAGI. CDR3 bases: TGTGCCAGCAGTTCACCGGGACAGGTGAACTTC. This sequence encodes CASSSPGQVNF.

In its sample, this clone was seen once. J is TRBJ2-7 and V is TRBV28, with D possibly TRBD1 on 6 matching bases. Trimming took 2 bases from V and 4 from J, leaving 18 bases between them. Germline-derived CDR1 and CDR2 are MDHEN and SYDVKM. The CDR3 loop spans 16 amino acids. The CDR3 loop reads CASSLPGQYVGYEQYF. DNA for the CDR3: TGTGCCAGCAGTTTACCCGGACAGTACGTGGGGTACGAGCAGTACTTC.

This chain links TRBV28 with TRBJ2-1; possible D gene TRBD2, 5 bases. With 4 bases removed from V and 6 bases from J, the gap between germline ends came to 10 bases. CDR3 length: 13 residues. In germline, CDR1 is MDHEN, CDR2 SYDVKM. Here the CDR3 reads CASSSGLGNEQFF. The CDR3 DNA sequence: TGTGCCAGCAGTTCCGGACTGGGCAATGAGCAGTTCTTC. Full variable domain (rest looked up from reference TRBV28 and TRBJ2-1): DVKVTQSSRYLVKRTGEKVFLECVQDMDHENMFWYRQDPGLGLRLIYFSYDVKMKEKGDIPEGYSVSREKKERFSLILESASTNQTSMYLCASSSGLGNEQFFGPGTRLTVL.

CDR3 in amino acids: CASSVGDSEQRGTQHF. As DNA, the CDR3 is TGTGCCAGCAGCGTAGGGGACAGCGAGCAGAGGGGGACCCAGCATTTT. The V call is TRBV9, the J call TRBJ1-5; 7 bases match TRBD1. CDR3 size: 16 residues. V shed 0 bases and J 11 bases; nucleotides not matched to a gene: 14. Germline V CDR1 and CDR2: SGDLS, YYNGEE.

The CDR3 nucleotides read TGTGCCAGCAGCGTAGATGTAGCGGGGGGGGAGACCCAGTACTTC. Its protein product is CASSVDVAGGETQYF. The chain combines TRBV9 with TRBJ2-5; 11 bases agree with TRBD2. CDR1 is SGDLS, CDR2 YYNGEE, per germline. The CDR3 has 15 amino acids. After removal of 0 bases from V and 5 bases from J, the junction contained 3 bases not matched to a gene.

J is TRBJ2-3 and V is TRBV2; 8 nucleotides line up with TRBD1. The CDR3 is 15 amino acids. Germline V lookup: CDR1 SNHLY, CDR2 FYNNEI. J lost 2 bases, V lost 6 bases, and 7 bases had no gene match. CDR3: CASRGTGGFTDTQYF. The CDR3, as DNA: TGTGCCAGCAGGGGGACAGGCGGATTCACAGATACGCAGTATTTT. The entire variable domain, with the rest obtained from reference TRBV2 and TRBJ2-3, is as follows: EPEVTQTPSHQVTQMGQEVILRCVPISNHLYFYWYRQILGQKVEFLVSFYNNEISEKSEIFDDQFSVERPDGSNFTLKIRSTKLEDSAMYFCASRGTGGFTDTQYFGPGTRLTVL.

The chain uses TRBV7-8 and TRBJ1-2; maybe TRBD1 (5 bases). From germline, CDR1 is SGHVS and CDR2 FQNEAQ. V lost 0 bases to trimming and J lost 6 bases, with 11 bases between them. CDR3 length equals 14 residues. The CDR3 region has the DNA TGTGCCAGCAGCTTAGCGGTCGGGGCGAATGGCTACACCTTC. Translation gives CASSLAVGANGYTF.

This chain connects TRBV9 to TRBJ2-3, with D tentatively TRBD2 (5 bases). Per the germline V gene, CDR1 is SGDLS and CDR2 is YYNGEE. This CDR3 has 12 residues. The V end lost 3 bases, the J end lost 9 bases, and 11 bases lay between the germline ends. DNA for the CDR3: TGTGCCAGCAGCGGGACTTGGGAAACGCAGTATTTT. Its translation: CASSGTWETQYF.

This rearrangement joins TRBV14 to TRBJ1-3; D not certain. Germline V gives CDR1 SGHDN, CDR2 FVKESK. This CDR3 has 13 amino acids. Trimming pared 6 bases from V and 4 bases from J, leaving 10 bases between. CDR3 in DNA: TGTGCCAGCAGATCAGGCCCAGGAAACACCATATATTTT. Amino acids: CASRSGPGNTIYF.

V is TRBV7-3 and J is TRBJ2-6; TRBD2 is a possible D gene (5 bases). The CDR3 length is 17 residues. The germline V and J ends were trimmed by 5 bases and 0 bases, with 14 bases remaining between them. Germline V lookup: CDR1 SGHTA, CDR2 FQGTGA. The CDR3 DNA reads TGTGCCAGCAGCGCGACCGGAGGTTCCTCTGGGGCCAACGTCCTGACTTTC. Its protein is CASSATGGSSGANVLTF.

The chain combines TRBV30 with TRBJ1-2; 7 positions agree with TRBD1. CDR3 length: 14 amino acids. Germline CDR1 and CDR2: GTSNPN and SVGIG (reference sequence). V gave up 5 bases and J gave up 2 bases; unmatched junction bases: 8. CDR3 DNA sequence: TGTGCCTGGCTTCCCCTGGACAGGAACTATGGCTACACCTTC. It yields the protein CAWLPLDRNYGYTF.